Presented here are 28 T cell receptor beta chains from one specimen sequenced in a study of CD8 T cells in Susac syndrome. After extraction with the RNeasy kit, 0.5 to 1 ug of the RNA was reverse transcribed using random hexamers. TCRdb used MiXCR to reprocess the immunoSEQ multiplex PCR reads, holding one entry per CDR3 protein. The sample lists about 140,000 distinct CDR3 sequences; roughly 95% were seen once. The sequenced sample was CD4+ T cells from PBMCs. These TCRs come from a human donor with multiple sclerosis.

This chain's CDR3 is CASSQTGIPTREKLFF. In DNA form, the CDR3 reads TGTGCCAGCAGCCAAACTGGGATTCCAACGAGGGAAAAACTGTTTTTT. V gene TRBV13 combines with J gene TRBJ1-4; no firm D call. V lost 5 bases and J 8 bases, leaving 21 bases between the germline ends. Germline assignment: CDR1 PRHDT and CDR2 FYEKMQ (reference sequence). The CDR3 length is 16 residues.

The V and J genes are TRBV6-2 or TRBV6-3 and TRBJ2-3, with 9 positions matching TRBD2. The trim removed 7 bases at V and 4 bases at J, leaving 12 bases unmatched. The CDR3 covers 16 residues. CDR1 and CDR2 (germline): MNHEY, SVGEGT. The CDR3 DNA reads TGTGCCAGCAAGAGGCGGGGGGGGTCATCCGCAGATACGCAGTATTTT. Protein product: CASKRRGGSSADTQYF.

This chain connects TRBV12-3 or TRBV12-4 to TRBJ2-3, with D perhaps matching TRBD2 (5 bases). CDR3 length: 14 residues. Trimming took off 0 bases at V and 6 bases at J, with 10 bases between the two ends. For the CDR3, the DNA is TGTGCCAGCAGTTTAGCGGGAGCGGAGGATACGCAGTATTTT. Protein: CASSLAGAEDTQYF.

This clonotype was observed a single time. V is TRBV19 and J is TRBJ2-5, with 8 positions matching TRBD2. CDR1 and CDR2 from the germline V gene are LNHDA and SQIVND (reference sequence). The CDR3 loop spans 16 amino acids. Losses at the gene ends were 7 bases for V and 4 bases for J; bases not matched to a gene: 14. This CDR3 reads CASTDPGGGVPETQYF. DNA of the CDR3: TGTGCCAGTACCGACCCCGGGGGGGGCGTTCCAGAGACCCAGTACTTC.

The gene calls are TRBV24-1 and TRBJ2-2; TRBD2 matches 11 bases. V shed 7 bases, J shed 2 bases, and the junction held 2 bases outside the gene matches. Germline values: CDR1 KGHDR, CDR2 SFDVKD. There are 15 residues in the CDR3. The CDR3 DNA follows: TGTGCCACCAGGGGACTAGCGGCAAACACCGGGGAGCTGTTTTTT. Its protein product is CATRGLAANTGELFF.

This chain connects TRBV28 to TRBJ2-7; D tentatively reads TRBD1 or TRBD2 (5 bases each). Trimming removed 5 bases at V and 0 bases at J, with 14 bases between. The CDR3 is 15 amino acids. Germline V lookup: CDR1 MDHEN, CDR2 SYDVKM. Written as DNA, the CDR3 is TGTGCCAGCAGTGGTTCGGGGCTCTCCTCCTACGAGCAGTACTTC. This gives the protein CASSGSGLSSYEQYF.

The CDR3 nucleotides are TGTGCCTGGAGTGTACTAGGTCGGATGAACACTGAAGCTTTCTTT. Translation: CAWSVLGRMNTEAFF. The chain combines TRBV30 with TRBJ1-1, with D hard to call. The CDR3 is made up of 15 amino acids. In germline, CDR1 is GTSNPN, CDR2 SVGIG (reference sequence). V lost 0 bases and J 0 bases, leaving 11 bases between the germline ends.

The rearrangement links TRBV28 to TRBJ2-1, with D hard to call. V lost 5 bases to trimming and J lost 0 bases, with 14 bases between them. Germline CDR1 is MDHEN and CDR2 is SYDVKM. The CDR3 has 16 residues. The CDR3 region is CASSPPVGVSYNEQFF. DNA of the CDR3: TGTGCCAGCAGTCCGCCAGTTGGGGTCTCCTACAATGAGCAGTTCTTC.

This chain links TRBV24-1 with TRBJ2-1, with 8 bases that match TRBD2. The CDR3 covers 14 residues. The V gene's germline CDR1 is KGHDR and CDR2 SFDVKD. With 6 bases clipped from V and 7 bases from J, the junction kept 7 bases outside the gene matches. The CDR3 spells CATSSAGVGNEQFF. The CDR3 DNA follows: TGTGCCACCAGTTCAGCGGGAGTTGGGAATGAGCAGTTCTTC.

The chain carries TRBV29-1 and TRBJ2-1, with D possibly TRBD2 on 7 matching bases. Germline lookup yields CDR1 SQVTM and CDR2 ANQGSEA. V lost 6 bases and J lost 0, with 18 bases in between. This CDR3 has 16 amino acids. CDR3 in DNA: TGCAGCGTCCTCCAACGCGGGGGCAGCTCCTACAATGAGCAGTTCTTC. Residues: CSVLQRGGSSYNEQFF.

The chain couples TRBV27 to TRBJ2-5; D gene ambiguous. Germline V gene data show CDR1 as MNHEY and CDR2 as SMNVEV (reference sequence). Trimming took off 1 base at V and 1 base at J, with 7 bases between the two ends. The CDR3 covers 14 residues. Here the CDR3 reads CASSLLGSQETQYF. As DNA, the CDR3 is TGTGCCAGCAGTTTATTGGGCAGCCAAGAGACCCAGTACTTC.

The chain employs TRBV4-1 and TRBJ2-3; 7 bases align to TRBD2. The CDR3 loop spans 17 amino acids. J was trimmed by 6 bases and V by 0 bases; bases with no gene match: 12. Germline CDR1 MGHRA, CDR2 YSYEKL. The CDR3 spells CASSQDLGTKRGDTQYF. Written as DNA, the CDR3 is TGCGCCAGCAGCCAAGACCTTGGGACTAAGAGAGGGGATACGCAGTATTTT.

V is TRBV7-9 and J is TRBJ1-2; the D is unclear. The germline V and J ends were trimmed by 5 bases and 1 base, with 8 bases remaining between them. This CDR3 region has 13 residues. Germline V CDR1 and CDR2: SEHNR, FQNEAQ (reference sequence). In nucleotides, the CDR3 is TGTGCCAGCAGCATCGGGAATAACTATGGCTACACCTTC. Translated: CASSIGNNYGYTF.

The CDR3: CASSSTGGYETQYF. The CDR3 nucleotides read TGTGCCAGCAGTTCAACAGGGGGCTATGAGACCCAGTACTTC. The chain recombines TRBV27 with TRBJ2-5; 9 bases align to TRBD1. J gave up 5 bases and V 4 bases, and 5 bases lay outside the gene matches. Germline V lookup: CDR1 MNHEY, CDR2 SMNVEV (reference sequence). The CDR3 runs 14 residues.

The gene calls are TRBV4-1 and TRBJ2-7; D is undetermined. Between the trimmed V and J ends, which lost 1 base and 2 bases, there was a span of 9 bases. Germline V gene sequence: CDR1 MGHRA, CDR2 YSYEKL. This CDR3 contains 14 residues. In DNA form, the CDR3 reads TGCGCCAGCAGCCAAGGGGGAAACACCTACGAGCAGTACTTC. Its protein product is CASSQGGNTYEQYF.

As DNA, the CDR3 is TGTGCCACCAGTGATTTTAAGCGGGGGGGCGACCCAAACACCGGGGAGCTGTTTTTT. Protein sequence: CATSDFKRGGDPNTGELFF. The chain has TRBV24-1 and TRBJ2-2, with 10 bases that match TRBD2. Trimming cost V 1 base and J 2 bases; bases outside gene matches: 9. The CDR3 runs 19 residues. Germline CDR1 KGHDR, CDR2 SFDVKD.

This chain joins TRBV12-3 or TRBV12-4 and TRBJ2-4, with D hard to call. Trimming removed 6 bases from V and 0 bases from J, with 12 bases in between. CDR3 length: 15 residues. The CDR3 loop is CASSPASLAKNIQYF. DNA for the CDR3: TGTGCCAGCAGCCCAGCCTCGCTAGCCAAAAACATTCAGTACTTC.

This sequence joins TRBV6-5 and TRBJ2-1; no clear D. CDR1 MNHEY and CDR2 SVGAGI come from the germline V gene. The V gene lost 6 bases and the J gene lost 6 bases, with 6 bases spanning the gap. This CDR3 is built from 11 residues. CDR3: CASSRLNEQFF. In DNA, the CDR3 is TGTGCCAGCAGCCGACTCAATGAGCAGTTCTTC.

The rearrangement links TRBV3-1 to TRBJ2-7; D might be TRBD1 or TRBD2, each matching 7 bases. Trimming took off 1 base at V and 2 bases at J, with 15 bases between the two ends. The CDR3 has 16 amino acids. Germline CDR1 is LGHDT and CDR2 is YNNKEL (reference sequence). The CDR3: CASSQGQTGRAYEQYF. The CDR3 DNA sequence: TGTGCCAGCAGCCAAGGACAGACAGGGAGGGCCTACGAGCAGTACTTC.

V usage is TRBV28 and J usage is TRBJ1-1; no reliable D call. Germline values: CDR1 MDHEN, CDR2 SYDVKM. The CDR3 has 14 amino acids. The V gene lost 7 bases and the J gene lost 0 bases, with 12 bases spanning the gap. The CDR3 loop is CASTSWPMNTEAFF. The CDR3 region has the DNA TGTGCCAGCACCTCTTGGCCCATGAACACTGAAGCTTTCTTT.

The chain couples TRBV20-1 to TRBJ1-5; TRBD1 is a possible D gene (5 bases). The CDR3 has 14 residues. Trimming left V 0 bases short and J 5 bases short, with 11 bases between. CDR1 DFQATT and CDR2 SNEGSKA come from the germline V gene (reference sequence). In DNA, the CDR3 is TGCAGTGCTAGAGATCAGGGAAGGGATCAGCCCCAGCATTTT. Translation: CSARDQGRDQPQHF.

The chain combines TRBV9 with TRBJ1-1; D may be TRBD1 (5 bases). Trimming left V 0 bases short and J 0 bases short, with 9 bases between. CDR1 and CDR2 from the germline V gene are SGDLS and YYNGEE. CDR3 length: 15 residues. The CDR3: CASSVAGRMNTEAFF. The DNA for the CDR3 is TGTGCCAGCAGCGTAGCGGGGCGAATGAACACTGAAGCTTTCTTT.

In DNA, the CDR3 is TGTGCCACCAGTGATTCACGGGACAGGGGAGGGGAGACCCAGTACTTC. Its translation: CATSDSRDRGGETQYF. The genes are TRBV24-1 and TRBJ2-5, with TRBD1 matching 10 bases. From germline, CDR1 is KGHDR and CDR2 SFDVKD. This CDR3 is built from 16 residues. Unmatched junction bases numbered 7, after V lost 2 bases and J lost 5 bases.

This sequence joins TRBV6-5 and TRBJ2-7; 7 bases align to TRBD1. The germline CDR1 and CDR2 sequences are MNHEY and SVGAGI. This CDR3 is built from 14 residues. Unmatched junction bases numbered 2, after V lost 2 bases and J lost 1 base. The CDR3, as DNA: TGTGCCAGCAGTTACAGGGACAGTTCCTACGAGCAGTACTTC. This codes for CASSYRDSSYEQYF.

This chain joins TRBV5-1 and TRBJ2-5, with 7 bases that match TRBD1. The junction had 6 bases not matched to a gene; V was cut back by 3 bases and J by 1 base. Germline V gene sequence: CDR1 SGHRS, CDR2 YFSETQ. CDR3 length: 15 amino acids. This CDR3 reads CASSSHGQVQETQYF. CDR3 sequence (DNA): TGCGCCAGCAGCTCTCATGGACAGGTCCAAGAGACCCAGTACTTC.

The V gene is TRBV20-1, the J gene TRBJ2-2; D ambiguous. The V gene's germline CDR1 is DFQATT and CDR2 SNEGSKA (reference sequence). The CDR3 loop spans 14 amino acids. V gave up 0 bases and J gave up 5 bases, with 10 bases separating them. DNA for the CDR3: TGCAGTGCTAGAGAGTCGGGTCTTACCGGGGAGCTGTTTTTT. The encoded protein is CSARESGLTGELFF.

This clonotype is a singleton in its sample. J is TRBJ1-4 and V is TRBV29-1; 8 nucleotides match TRBD1. CDR3 length: 15 amino acids. V shed 5 bases and J 4 bases; nucleotides not matched to a gene: 9. Looked up from germline, CDR1 is SQVTM and CDR2 is ANQGSEA. Here the CDR3 reads CSVSGTGGGNEKLFF. In DNA form, the CDR3 reads TGCAGCGTTTCCGGGACAGGAGGGGGTAATGAAAAACTGTTTTTT.

This rearrangement joins TRBV20-1 to TRBJ2-5, with D unclear. Trimming took 1 base from V and 7 from J, leaving 1 base between them. Germline CDR1 DFQATT, CDR2 SNEGSKA (reference sequence). The CDR3 loop spans 9 amino acids. In DNA, the CDR3 is TGCAGTGCTAGAGGGACCCAGTACTTC. Translating it yields CSARGTQYF.